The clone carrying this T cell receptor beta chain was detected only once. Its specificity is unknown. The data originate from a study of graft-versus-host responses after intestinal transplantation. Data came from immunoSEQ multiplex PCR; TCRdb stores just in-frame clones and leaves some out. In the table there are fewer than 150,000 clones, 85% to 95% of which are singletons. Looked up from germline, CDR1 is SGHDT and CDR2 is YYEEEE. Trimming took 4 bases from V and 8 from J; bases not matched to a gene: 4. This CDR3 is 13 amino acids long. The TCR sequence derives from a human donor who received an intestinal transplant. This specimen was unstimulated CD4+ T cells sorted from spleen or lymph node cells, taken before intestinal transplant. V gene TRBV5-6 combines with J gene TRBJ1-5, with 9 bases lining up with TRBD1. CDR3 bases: TGTGCCAGCAGCCCAGGGGACAGGGAGCCCCAGCATTTT. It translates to CASSPGDREPQHF.